This T cell receptor beta chain was sequenced during a study of T cell repertoires in cytomegalovirus infection. Study summary: Public TCR beta signatures were indicative of both CMV infection and a matching HLA type. Notes on the study in general: Dominant in the ex vivo response were TCR beta clonotypes restricted by HLA-C and specific for CMV. The study identified carriers of CMV plus the relevant HLA from cumulative public TCR beta family frequency.

A single record per CDR3 protein comes from TCRdb applying MiXCR to the reads. Among some 130,000 distinct CDR3 sequences listed, 8% to 9% were seen once. To note about this clonotype: What it recognizes is unknown.

Germline V lookup: CDR1 LGHDT, CDR2 YNNKEL (reference sequence). The CDR3 sequence is 12 residues long. Between the trimmed V and J ends, which lost 0 bases and 5 bases, there was a span of 4 bases. V is TRBV3-1 and J is TRBJ1-2, with D unclear. The sequence derives from a human donor in good health (CMV status not recorded). Some clones in this sample may be carry-over from other donors' samples. Sequencing input: PBMCs. The CDR3 bases are TGTGCCAGCAGCCAAGAGGCGTATGGCTACACCTTC. Its translation is CASSQEAYGYTF.